These 6 T cell receptor beta chains originate from one sample sequenced in a study of regulatory T cells in long-lasting Graves disease. Combining iRepertoire HTBI primers with Arm-PCR of CDR3 regions, the authors built TCR beta libraries. TCRdb reprocessed the multiplex PCR reads with MiXCR, giving one entry per CDR3 protein. The sample holds 350,000 to 500,000 distinct CDR3 sequences, about 14% seen once. Regarding time point: newly diagnosed GD, antithyroid drugs for less than 3 months. Construction of the TCR library relied on RNA isolated from PBMCs. Another study also made use of these data, one on T cells in Graves' hyperthyroidism and ophthalmopathy.

Here the sequenced sample was peripheral blood mononuclear cells (PBMCs), taken at new diagnosis, from a patient treated with antithyroid drugs. Receptors were obtained from a woman aged 45-60 years with Graves disease.

This clonotype was observed many times. This chain uses TRBV9 with TRBJ1-2, with 8 bases aligning to TRBD1. From germline, CDR1 is SGDLS and CDR2 YYNGEE. V trimming: 8 bases; J trimming: 7 bases; junction bases outside the gene matches: 13. The CDR3 totals 14 residues. In nucleotides, the CDR3 is TGTGCCAGAATTGACAGGGGCTGTTTCGGTGGCTACACCTTC. Translated: CARIDRGCFGGYTF.

The chain carries TRBV2 and TRBJ1-6, with TRBD1 matching over 8 bases. V trimming: 6 bases; J trimming: 6 bases; junction bases outside the gene matches: 7. In germline, CDR1 is SNHLY, CDR2 FYNNEI. The CDR3 extends over 15 amino acids. The CDR3 nucleotides read TGTGCCAGCAGCTCGACAGGGGCTCTTAATTCACCCCTCCACTTT. Its translation: CASSSTGALNSPLHF.

This clonotype was detected ten times or more. The rearrangement links TRBV18 to TRBJ2-1; 12 nucleotides align to TRBD2. Losses at the gene ends were 0 bases for V and 8 bases for J; bases not matched to a gene: 2. The length of the CDR3 is 15 residues. Germline V gene data show CDR1 as KGHSH and CDR2 as LQKENI. CDR3 sequence reads: CASSPPTSGSDEQFF. The CDR3 DNA reads as TGTGCCAGCTCACCACCGACTAGCGGGAGTGATGAGCAGTTCTTC.

This chain connects TRBV5-1 to TRBJ2-1, with 8 bases aligning to TRBD2. Trimming removed 0 bases from V and 6 bases from J; junction bases left unmatched: 14. This CDR3 comprises 18 residues. In germline, CDR1 is SGHRS, CDR2 YFSETQ. The CDR3 nucleotides are TGCGCCAGCAGCTTGGCATGGGCGGGAGGAGGTGGAGGCAATGAGCAGTTCTTC. This encodes CASSLAWAGGGGGNEQFF. The complete variable domain, with remaining parts taken from reference TRBV5-1 and TRBJ2-1, reads KAGVTQTPRYLIKTRGQQVTLSCSPISGHRSVSWYQQTPGQGLQFLFEYFSETQRNKGNFPGRFSGRQFSNSRSEMNVSTLELGDSALYLCASSLAWAGGGGGNEQFFGPGTRLTVL.

This clonotype was detected ten times or more. The chain uses TRBV12-3 or TRBV12-4 and TRBJ1-1; no clear D gene. V was cut by 5 bases and J by 3 bases, with 19 bases left in between. This CDR3 is 16 amino acids long. CDR3 coding DNA: TGTGCCAGCAGTCCCAACCCGGGATTAACAGACACTGAAGCTTTCTTT. Translating it yields CASSPNPGLTDTEAFF.

This clonotype was seen at least ten times. The chain recombines TRBV27 with TRBJ2-1, with unresolved D. The germline V and J ends were trimmed by 2 bases and 4 bases, with 9 bases remaining between them. The CDR3 contains 14 residues. Looked up from germline, CDR1 is MNHEY and CDR2 is SMNVEV (reference sequence). CDR3 in DNA: TGTGCCAGCAGTTTAAATCCTTTATACAATGAGCAGTTCTTC. It codes for CASSLNPLYNEQFF.